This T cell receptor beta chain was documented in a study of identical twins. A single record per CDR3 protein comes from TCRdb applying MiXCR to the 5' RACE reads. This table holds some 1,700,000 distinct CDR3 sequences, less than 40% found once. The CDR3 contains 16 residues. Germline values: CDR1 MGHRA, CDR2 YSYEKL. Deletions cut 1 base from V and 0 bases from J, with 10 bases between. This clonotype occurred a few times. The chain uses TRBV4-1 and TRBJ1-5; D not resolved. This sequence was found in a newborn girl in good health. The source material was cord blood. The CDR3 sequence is CASSQVGGYSNQPQHF. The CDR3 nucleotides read TGCGCCAGCAGCCAAGTGGGAGGATATAGCAATCAGCCCCAGCATTTT.